These 6 T cell receptor beta chains were all obtained from the same sample, sequenced in a study of blood T cells in healthy people across ages. PCR was performed a second time for roughly 6 to 12 cycles using a sample-barcoded 5' primer and a J-beta primer mix. MiXCR, run by TCRdb on the 5' RACE reads, gives a single entry per CDR3 protein. The profile shows about 970,000 distinct CDR3 sequences, just over 50% of them singletons. The sequencing sample was made of blood. These receptors originate from a woman aged 55-70 years in good health.

V usage is TRBV4-1 and J usage is TRBJ2-1, with no clear D. V shed 2 bases and J shed 6 bases, with 8 bases lying between them. Looked up from germline, CDR1 is MGHRA and CDR2 is YSYEKL. CDR3 length equals 13 residues. The DNA for the CDR3 is TGCGCCAGCAGCCAACGGCAAATCAATGAGCAGTTCTTC. As protein: CASSQRQINEQFF.

Regarding this clonotype: Compared with germline, one end of the junction differs, possibly owing to a read error. The chain has TRBV7-2 and TRBJ2-5, with unresolved D. CDR3 length: 12 amino acids. Looked up from germline, CDR1 is SGHTA and CDR2 is FQGNSA. CDR3 nucleotide sequence: TGTGCCTGCAGCTTCGATCAGAAGACCCAGTACTTC. As protein: CACSFDQKTQYF.

This clonotype appeared many times. The genes are TRBV11-2 and TRBJ2-1, with D unresolved. V lost 2 bases, J lost 10 bases, and 6 bases lay in between. This CDR3 spans 11 amino acids. The germline CDR1 and CDR2 sequences are SGHAT and FQNNGV. CDR3 coding DNA: TGTGCCAGCAGCTTAATTAGCGAGCAGTTCTTC. As protein: CASSLISEQFF.

As for this clonotype: The junction departs from the called germline gene at one end, perhaps through a read error. V is TRBV7-9 and J is TRBJ2-1; perhaps TRBD2 as D (7 bases). Germline lookup yields CDR1 SEHNR and CDR2 FQNEAQ (reference sequence). The CDR3 contains 16 residues. DNA for the CDR3: TGTGCCGGCAGCCCACTGAGGGGGGGGCCCTACAATGAGCAGTTCTTC. This translates into CAGSPLRGGPYNEQFF.

This clonotype was seen a handful of times. The chain employs TRBV2 and TRBJ2-1; tentatively, D is TRBD1 (5 bases). CDR3 size: 15 residues. V lost 2 bases, J lost 1 base, and 9 bases lay in between. Germline V gene sequence: CDR1 SNHLY, CDR2 FYNNEI. CDR3 sequence (DNA): TGTGCCAGCAGTGAAAGGGGCCTGTCCTACAATGAGCAGTTCTTC. Translation gives CASSERGLSYNEQFF.

This clonotype turned up a few times. V is TRBV7-9 and J is TRBJ2-7; a weak D match, TRBD1 (6 bases). The V end was cut by 1 base, the J end by 4 bases, with 11 bases between. This CDR3 region has 14 residues. From germline, CDR1 is SEHNR and CDR2 FQNEAQ (reference sequence). The CDR3 coding sequence is TGTGCCAGCAGCTTAGGGACAGCGAAATACGAGCAGTACTTC. Translating gives CASSLGTAKYEQYF. The complete variable domain, with remaining parts taken from reference TRBV7-9 and TRBJ2-7, reads DTGVSQNPRHKITKRGQNVTFRCDPISEHNRLYWYRQTLGQGPEFLTYFQNEAQLEKSRLLSDRFSAERPKGSFSTLEIQRTEQGDSAMYLCASSLGTAKYEQYFGPGTRLTVT.